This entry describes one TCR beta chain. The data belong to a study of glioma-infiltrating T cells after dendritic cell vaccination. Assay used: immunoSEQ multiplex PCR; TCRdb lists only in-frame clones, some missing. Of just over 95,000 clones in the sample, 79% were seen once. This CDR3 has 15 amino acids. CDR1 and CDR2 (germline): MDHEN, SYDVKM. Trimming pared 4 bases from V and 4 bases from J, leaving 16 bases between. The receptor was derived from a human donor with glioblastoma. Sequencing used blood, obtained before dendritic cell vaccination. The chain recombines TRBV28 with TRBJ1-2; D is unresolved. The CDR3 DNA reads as TGTGCCAGCAGTTCTCGAGGGAGCTTAAGCTATGGCTACACCTTC. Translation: CASSSRGSLSYGYTF.